These 7 T cell receptor beta chains share one sample of origin, sequenced in a study of control samples from healthy donors and cancer patients. TCRdb's copy holds only in-frame clones and misses some; the assay was immunoSEQ multiplex PCR. The sample records 120,000 or so clones, more than 75% being singletons. The specimen was blood. The receptors were sampled from a man between 18 and 35 years old in good health.

This chain's CDR3 is CASTLGVRGGYTF. The CDR3 region has the DNA TGTGCCAGCACCTTGGGGGTTAGAGGAGGCTACACCTTC. The J gene is TRBJ1-2, the V gene TRBV12-3 or TRBV12-4; TRBD1 is a possible D gene (5 bases). V was shortened by 7 bases and J by 8 bases, with 17 bases between the two germline ends. The CDR3 covers 13 residues.

The gene calls are TRBV12-3 or TRBV12-4 and TRBJ2-5; the D gene is possibly TRBD2 (5 bases). V dropped 3 bases and J dropped 5 bases, with 7 bases sitting between them. This CDR3 has 12 residues. This CDR3 is CASSFSGETQYF. The CDR3 nucleotides are TGTGCCAGCAGTTTCAGCGGCGAGACCCAGTACTTC.

J is TRBJ2-1 and V is TRBV30, with 12 bases lining up with TRBD2. The length of the CDR3 is 14 residues. J lost 6 bases, V lost 5 bases, and 5 bases had no gene match. Germline CDR1 reads GTSNPN; CDR2 reads SVGIG (reference sequence). For the CDR3, the DNA is TGTGCCTGGGGACCGGGACTAGCGGGCAATGAGCAGTTCTTC. This codes for CAWGPGLAGNEQFF.

CDR3 sequence (DNA): TGTGCCAGCTCCGGGGACAGGGTGTACGAGCAGTACTTC. Translated: CASSGDRVYEQYF. The chain carries TRBV11-2 and TRBJ2-7; TRBD1 aligns across 9 bases. This CDR3 has 13 amino acids. Germline V gene sequence: CDR1 SGHAT, CDR2 FQNNGV. V shed 8 bases and J 4 bases; nucleotides not matched to a gene: 6.

The chain carries TRBV6-5 and TRBJ1-5; D not certain. Between the trimmed V and J ends, which lost 0 bases and 8 bases, there was a span of 14 bases. The CDR3 loop spans 15 amino acids. Germline V gives CDR1 MNHEY, CDR2 SVGAGI. CDR3 region: CASSYSSAGLEPQHF. CDR3 nucleotides: TGTGCCAGCAGTTACTCGTCGGCAGGTCTTGAGCCCCAGCATTTT.

Only one count was recorded for this clone. The V call is TRBV19, the J call TRBJ2-5; 11 bases are a match to TRBD2. The CDR3 has 14 amino acids. The ends lost 4 bases at V and 3 bases at J; junction bases unmatched: 1. Germline V CDR1 and CDR2: LNHDA, SQIVND (reference sequence). CDR3 DNA: TGTGCCAGTAGTAGGGGACTAGCGGAAGAGACCCAGTACTTC. Translation: CASSRGLAEETQYF.

The rearrangement links TRBV7-9 to TRBJ2-2; maybe TRBD2 (5 bases). The CDR3 is 11 amino acids. Germline V gene lookup returns CDR1 SEHNR and CDR2 FQNEAQ (reference sequence). The V end was cut by 8 bases, the J end by 5 bases, with 6 bases between. CDR3 protein: CASGGTGELFF. The DNA for the CDR3 is TGTGCCAGCGGAGGAACCGGGGAGCTGTTTTTT.